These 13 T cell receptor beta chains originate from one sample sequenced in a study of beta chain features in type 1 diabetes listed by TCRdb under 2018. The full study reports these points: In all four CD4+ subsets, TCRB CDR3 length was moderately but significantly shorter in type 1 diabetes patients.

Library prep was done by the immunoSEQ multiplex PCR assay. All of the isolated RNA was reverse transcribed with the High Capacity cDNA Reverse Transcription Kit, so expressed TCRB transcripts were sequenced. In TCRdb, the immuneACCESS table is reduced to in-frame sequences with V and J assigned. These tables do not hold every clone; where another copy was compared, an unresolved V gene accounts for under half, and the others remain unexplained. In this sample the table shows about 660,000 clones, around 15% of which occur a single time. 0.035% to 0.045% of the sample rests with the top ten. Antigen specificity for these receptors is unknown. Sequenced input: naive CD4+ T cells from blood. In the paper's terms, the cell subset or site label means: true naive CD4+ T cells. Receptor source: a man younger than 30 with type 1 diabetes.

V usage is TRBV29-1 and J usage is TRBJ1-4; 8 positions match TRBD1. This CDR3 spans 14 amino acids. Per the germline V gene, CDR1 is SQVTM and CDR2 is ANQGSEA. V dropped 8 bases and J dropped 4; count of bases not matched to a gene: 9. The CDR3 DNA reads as TGCAGCTTTGCCCGGACAGGGATTAATGAAAAACTGTTTTTT. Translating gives CSFARTGINEKLFF.

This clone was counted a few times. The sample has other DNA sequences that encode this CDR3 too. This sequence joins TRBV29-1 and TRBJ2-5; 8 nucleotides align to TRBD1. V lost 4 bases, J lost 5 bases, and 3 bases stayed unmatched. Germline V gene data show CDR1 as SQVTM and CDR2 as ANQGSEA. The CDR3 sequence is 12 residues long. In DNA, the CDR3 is TGCAGCGTTGCCAGGGGGCCCGAGACCCAGTACTTC. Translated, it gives CSVARGPETQYF.

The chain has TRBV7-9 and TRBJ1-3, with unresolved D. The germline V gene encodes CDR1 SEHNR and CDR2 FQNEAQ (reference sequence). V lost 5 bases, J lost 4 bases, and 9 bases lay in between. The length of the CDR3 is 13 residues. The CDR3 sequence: CASSLDGGNTIYF. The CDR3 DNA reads TGTGCCAGCAGCCTCGACGGGGGAAACACCATATATTTT.

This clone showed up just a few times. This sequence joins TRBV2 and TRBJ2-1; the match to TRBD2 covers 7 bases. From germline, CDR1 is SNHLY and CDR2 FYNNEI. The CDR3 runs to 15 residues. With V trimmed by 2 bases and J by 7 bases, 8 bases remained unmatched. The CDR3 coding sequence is TGTGCCAGCAGTGAAACGCGGGAGCTACAGAATGAGCAGTTCTTC. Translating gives CASSETRELQNEQFF.

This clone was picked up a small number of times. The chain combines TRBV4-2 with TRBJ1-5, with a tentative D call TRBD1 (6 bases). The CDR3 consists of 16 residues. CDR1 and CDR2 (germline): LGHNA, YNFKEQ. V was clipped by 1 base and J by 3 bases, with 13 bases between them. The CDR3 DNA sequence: TGTGCCAGCAGCCAAGTGATAGGGACACACAATCAGCCCCAGCATTTT. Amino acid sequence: CASSQVIGTHNQPQHF.

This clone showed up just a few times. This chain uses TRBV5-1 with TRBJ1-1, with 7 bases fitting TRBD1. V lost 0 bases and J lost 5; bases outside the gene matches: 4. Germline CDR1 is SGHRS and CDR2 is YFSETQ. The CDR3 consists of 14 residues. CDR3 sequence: CASSLEGGETEAFF. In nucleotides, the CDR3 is TGCGCCAGCAGCTTGGAAGGGGGCGAGACTGAAGCTTTCTTT. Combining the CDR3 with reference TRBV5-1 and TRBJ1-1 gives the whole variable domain KAGVTQTPRYLIKTRGQQVTLSCSPISGHRSVSWYQQTPGQGLQFLFEYFSETQRNKGNFPGRFSGRQFSNSRSEMNVSTLELGDSALYLCASSLEGGETEAFFGQGTRLTVV.

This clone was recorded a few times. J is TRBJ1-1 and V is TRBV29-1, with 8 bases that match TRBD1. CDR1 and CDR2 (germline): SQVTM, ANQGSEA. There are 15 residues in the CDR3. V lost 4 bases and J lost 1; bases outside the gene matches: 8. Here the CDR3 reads CSVVGRGQGNTEAFF. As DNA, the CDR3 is TGCAGCGTTGTCGGCAGGGGGCAGGGGAACACTGAAGCTTTCTTT.

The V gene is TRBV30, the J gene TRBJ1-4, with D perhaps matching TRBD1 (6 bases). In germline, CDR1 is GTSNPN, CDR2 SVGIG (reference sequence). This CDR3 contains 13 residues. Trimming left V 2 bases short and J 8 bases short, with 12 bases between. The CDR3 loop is CAWSSRGYEKLFF. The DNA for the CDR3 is TGTGCCTGGAGTAGCAGGGGCTACGAAAAACTGTTTTTT.

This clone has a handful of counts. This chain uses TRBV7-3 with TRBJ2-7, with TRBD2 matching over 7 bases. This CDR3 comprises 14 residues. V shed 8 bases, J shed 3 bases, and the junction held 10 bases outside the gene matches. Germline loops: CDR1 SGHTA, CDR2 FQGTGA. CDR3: CASSKSGGDYEQYF. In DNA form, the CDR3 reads TGTGCCAGCTCGAAGTCTGGGGGGGACTACGAGCAGTACTTC.

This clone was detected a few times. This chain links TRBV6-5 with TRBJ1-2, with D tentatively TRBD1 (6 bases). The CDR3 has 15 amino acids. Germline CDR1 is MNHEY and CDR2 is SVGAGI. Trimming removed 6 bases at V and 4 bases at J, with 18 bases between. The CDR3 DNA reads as TGTGCCAGCAGAACAACAGGGACTGCTCTCTATGGCTACACCTTC. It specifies CASRTTGTALYGYTF.

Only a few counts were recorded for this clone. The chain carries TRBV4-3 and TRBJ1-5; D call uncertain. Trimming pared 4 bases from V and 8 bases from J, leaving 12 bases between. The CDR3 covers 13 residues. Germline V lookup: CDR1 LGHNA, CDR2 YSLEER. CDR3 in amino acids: CASSLVGGEPQHF. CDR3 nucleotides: TGCGCCAGCAGCCTCGTCGGCGGCGAGCCCCAGCATTTT.

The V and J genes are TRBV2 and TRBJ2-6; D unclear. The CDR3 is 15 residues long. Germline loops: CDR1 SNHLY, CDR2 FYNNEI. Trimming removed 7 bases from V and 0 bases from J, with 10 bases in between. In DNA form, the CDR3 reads TGTGCCAGCATCCTGGTCGCCTCTGGGGCCAACGTCCTGACTTTC. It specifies CASILVASGANVLTF.

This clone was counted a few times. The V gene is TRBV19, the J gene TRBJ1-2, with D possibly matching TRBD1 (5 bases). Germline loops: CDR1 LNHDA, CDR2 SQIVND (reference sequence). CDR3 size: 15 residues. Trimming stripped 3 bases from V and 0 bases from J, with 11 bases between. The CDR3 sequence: CASSIGGWTNYGYTF. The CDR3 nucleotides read TGTGCCAGTAGTATCGGGGGTTGGACTAACTATGGCTACACCTTC.